These 27 T cell receptor beta chains originate from one sample sequenced in a study of blood T cells in healthy people across ages. Primers used in a second PCR of roughly 6 to 12 cycles were a sample-barcoded 5' primer and a J-beta primer mix. TCRdb itself ran the 5' RACE reads through MiXCR, one entry per CDR3 protein. The sample has some 1.4 million distinct CDR3 sequences; approximately 40% are singletons. The sequenced material came from blood. Receptors originate from a woman younger than 35 in good health.

The J gene is TRBJ2-3, the V gene TRBV6-5; 11 nucleotides match TRBD2. Germline V lookup: CDR1 MNHEY, CDR2 SVGAGI. The CDR3 contains 14 residues. The trim removed 6 bases at V and 4 bases at J, leaving 3 bases unmatched. This CDR3 reads CASRELAGADTQYF. The CDR3 DNA reads TGTGCCAGCAGGGAACTAGCGGGGGCAGATACGCAGTATTTT.

This clonotype was detected many times. The rearrangement links TRBV18 to TRBJ2-3; TRBD1 might be the D (5 bases). Trimming cost V 2 bases and J 1 base, with 10 bases left between them. In germline, CDR1 is KGHSH, CDR2 LQKENI. This CDR3 spans 15 amino acids. The CDR3, as DNA: TGTGCCAGCTCACCAGGCAGGGATCGCACAGATACGCAGTATTTT. It is translated as CASSPGRDRTDTQYF.

Only a few counts were recorded for this clonotype. The chain links TRBV7-8 to TRBJ1-4, with D perhaps matching TRBD1 (6 bases). CDR1 SGHVS and CDR2 FQNEAQ come from the germline V gene. V was clipped by 1 base and J by 7 bases, with 10 bases between them. This CDR3 comprises 14 residues. CDR3 DNA: TGTGCCAGCAGCTTAGGACAGGAGCCTGAAAAACTGTTTTTT. This codes for CASSLGQEPEKLFF.

The V gene is TRBV27, the J gene TRBJ2-4; D is possibly TRBD1 (6 bases). CDR1 is MNHEY, CDR2 SMNVEV, per germline (reference sequence). This CDR3 contains 14 residues. Trimming took off 6 bases at V and 7 bases at J, with 16 bases between the two ends. The CDR3: CASSPARRGNIQYF. The CDR3 bases are TGTGCCAGCAGCCCTGCTAGAAGGGGGAACATTCAGTACTTC.

This clonotype was observed a handful of times. This chain uses TRBV15 with TRBJ2-1; tentative D call: TRBD2 (6 bases). The CDR3 is made up of 14 amino acids. Germline V gene lookup returns CDR1 LNHNV and CDR2 YYDKDF (reference sequence). Trimming stripped 2 bases from V and 10 bases from J, with 15 bases between. The CDR3 DNA sequence: TGTGCCACCAGCAGAAGGGCGGGGCGCAAAGAGCAGTTCTTC. Protein: CATSRRAGRKEQFF.

This clonotype turned up a few times. V gene TRBV7-2 combines with J gene TRBJ2-7, with TRBD2 identical over 10 bases. V shed 5 bases, J shed 7 bases, and the junction held 14 bases outside the gene matches. The CDR3 spans 16 residues. Germline V gives CDR1 SGHTA, CDR2 FQGNSA. The CDR3 protein is CASSTGRVAGGREQYF. The DNA for the CDR3 is TGTGCCAGCAGCACCGGGAGGGTAGCGGGAGGCAGGGAGCAGTACTTC.

Only a few counts were recorded for this clonotype. The chain links TRBV11-2 to TRBJ1-1, with D uncertain. Germline CDR1 and CDR2: SGHAT and FQNNGV. Trimming removed 5 bases at V and 7 bases at J, with 14 bases between. The CDR3 sequence is 13 residues long. The CDR3 bases are TGTGCCAGCAGCCGTTGGGAGGAGGATGAAGCTTTCTTT. Its protein product is CASSRWEEDEAFF.

This sequence joins TRBV7-2 and TRBJ2-4; D uncertain. V lost 1 base, J lost 0 bases, and 10 bases lay in between. Looked up from germline, CDR1 is SGHTA and CDR2 is FQGNSA. CDR3 size: 16 residues. The CDR3 sequence: CASSLGRQLAKNIQYF. CDR3 sequence (DNA): TGTGCCAGCAGCTTAGGACGTCAACTAGCCAAAAACATTCAGTACTTC.

This clonotype was counted at least ten times. V is TRBV29-1 and J is TRBJ2-1; 10 nucleotides align to TRBD2. The CDR3 has 15 amino acids. CDR1 SQVTM and CDR2 ANQGSEA come from the germline V gene. V trimming: 7 bases; J trimming: 9 bases; junction bases outside the gene matches: 15. CDR3 coding DNA: TGCAGCGCAACCAAGGCTAGCGGGAGTTTCGGTGAGCAGTTCTTC. It encodes CSATKASGSFGEQFF.

The chain is built from TRBV7-8 and TRBJ2-2; possible D gene TRBD2, 6 bases. This CDR3 comprises 16 residues. V shed 3 bases and J shed 5 bases, with 16 bases lying between them. Per the germline V gene, CDR1 is SGHVS and CDR2 is FQNEAQ. The CDR3 DNA reads TGTGCCAGCAGCTTCCCATGGGGGGTGGCGACCGGGGAGCTGTTTTTT. Protein sequence: CASSFPWGVATGELFF. The full variable domain, completed using reference TRBV7-8 and TRBJ2-2, is GAGVSQSPRYKVAKRGQDVALRCDPISGHVSLFWYQQALGQGPEFLTYFQNEAQLDKSGLPSDRFFAERPEGSVSTLKIQRTQQEDSAVYLCASSFPWGVATGELFFGEGSRLTVL.

The chain uses TRBV6-6 and TRBJ2-1, with 9 positions matching TRBD2. The CDR3 contains 16 residues. Trimming removed 7 bases from V and 2 bases from J; junction bases left unmatched: 9. Germline V gene sequence: CDR1 MNHNY, CDR2 SVGAGI (reference sequence). This chain's CDR3 is CASTWKREAAYNEQFF. The CDR3 DNA reads TGTGCCAGCACCTGGAAGCGGGAGGCCGCCTACAATGAGCAGTTCTTC.

This clonotype has just a few counts. The chain links TRBV12-3 or TRBV12-4 to TRBJ2-3; D might be TRBD2 (6 bases). The V gene lost 3 bases and the J gene lost 8 bases, with 12 bases spanning the gap. There are 13 residues in the CDR3. CDR3 sequence: CASSFAGLATQYF. The CDR3 DNA follows: TGTGCCAGCAGTTTCGCGGGGCTCGCTACGCAGTATTTT.

The V gene is TRBV6-2 or TRBV6-3, the J gene TRBJ2-5; no reliable D call. V lost 4 bases and J lost 9, with 9 bases in between. Germline V gene data show CDR1 as MNHEY and CDR2 as SVGEGT. The CDR3 extends over 11 amino acids. The chain's CDR3 is CASSSGFPQYF. DNA for the CDR3: TGTGCCAGCAGTTCCGGATTTCCCCAGTACTTC.

The chain recombines TRBV12-3 or TRBV12-4 with TRBJ2-7, with TRBD2 matching over 8 bases. V lost 6 bases and J lost 5; bases outside the gene matches: 12. The CDR3 is 15 amino acids. The CDR3, as DNA: TGTGCCAGCAGACCCCCTGGCGGGAGGTACCACGAGCAGTACTTC. Translating it yields CASRPPGGRYHEQYF.

V and J are TRBV6-1 and TRBJ1-1; no definite D call. V was trimmed by 3 bases and J by 3 bases, leaving 11 bases between them. The CDR3 has 14 residues. Germline assignment: CDR1 MNHNS and CDR2 SASEGT. CDR3 sequence reads: CASSERAPDTEAFF. The CDR3 DNA reads as TGTGCCAGCAGTGAGCGGGCCCCGGACACTGAAGCTTTCTTT.

This chain uses TRBV20-1 with TRBJ2-1; TRBD2 aligns across 8 bases. Trimming removed 0 bases from V and 2 bases from J; junction bases left unmatched: 9. Germline V gene data show CDR1 as DFQATT and CDR2 as SNEGSKA (reference sequence). The CDR3 is made up of 17 amino acids. CDR3 loop: CSARDWSGSLAYNEQFF. CDR3 coding DNA: TGCAGTGCTAGAGATTGGAGCGGGAGCCTTGCCTACAATGAGCAGTTCTTC.

This clonotype was recorded many times. The chain has TRBV5-1 and TRBJ2-1, with TRBD2 matching over 8 bases. The CDR3 runs to 14 residues. The germline CDR1 and CDR2 sequences are SGHRS and YFSETQ. Unmatched junction bases numbered 6, after V lost 0 bases and J lost 10 bases. The CDR3 here is CASSLVLAGGEQFF. CDR3 DNA: TGCGCCAGCAGCTTGGTTCTAGCGGGCGGCGAGCAGTTCTTC.

The gene calls are TRBV5-1 and TRBJ2-7, with 7 bases fitting TRBD1. CDR3 length equals 16 residues. The J segment lost 7 bases and the V segment lost 0 bases, leaving 13 bases of the junction unmatched. The germline V gene encodes CDR1 SGHRS and CDR2 YFSETQ. The CDR3 region has the DNA TGCGCCAGCAGCTTGGAGGGCCCACAGGGGTCGGGAGAGCAGTACTTC. This translates into CASSLEGPQGSGEQYF.

This chain links TRBV6-4 with TRBJ1-1; D is unclear. This CDR3 region has 12 residues. V was cut by 6 bases and J by 11 bases, with 16 bases left in between. The germline V gene encodes CDR1 MRHNA and CDR2 SNTAGT. The CDR3 sequence is CASSPLLKTAFF. DNA for the CDR3: TGTGCCAGCAGCCCCCTTTTGAAGACGGCTTTCTTT.

This chain connects TRBV10-3 to TRBJ1-2; possibly TRBD1 for D (6 bases). The CDR3 has 12 residues. V was trimmed by 6 bases and J by 7 bases, leaving 12 bases between them. CDR1 is ENHRY and CDR2 is SYGVKD in the germline V gene. CDR3 in DNA: TGTGCCATCAGCCAGGGAGGGGGTGGCTACACCTTC. As protein: CAISQGGGGYTF.

The chain joins TRBV24-1 to TRBJ2-1; TRBD1 or TRBD2 may be the D gene (6 bases each). The closer fit of TRBJ2-7 to the DNA end suggests the J call may be wrong. The CDR3 covers 14 residues. CDR1 is KGHDR, CDR2 SFDVKD, per germline. The CDR3 DNA is TGTGCCACCAGTGCGGGGGCCTCCTACAATGAGCAGTACTTC. Translation: CATSAGASYNEQYF.

The chain has TRBV11-2 and TRBJ2-3, with a tentative D call TRBD2 (6 bases). The germline gives CDR1 SGHAT, CDR2 FQNNGV. Deletions cut 5 bases from V and 5 bases from J, with 20 bases between. The CDR3 has 16 residues. The CDR3 loop reads CASSPRLAKSIDTQYF. The CDR3 DNA reads as TGTGCCAGCAGCCCCCGGCTAGCGAAGTCCATAGATACGCAGTATTTT.

The chain links TRBV7-8 to TRBJ2-5; 7 bases agree with TRBD2. This CDR3 has 18 amino acids. Germline V CDR1 and CDR2: SGHVS, FQNEAQ. Trimming cost V 4 bases and J 5 bases; bases outside gene matches: 19. The CDR3 here is CASSSRGEGLTSLETQYF. The CDR3 bases are TGTGCCAGCAGCTCACGGGGGGAAGGGCTAACAAGTCTGGAGACCCAGTACTTC.

The chain employs TRBV7-9 and TRBJ2-7; TRBD2 matches at 9 bases. The trim removed 5 bases at V and 0 bases at J, leaving 5 bases unmatched. This CDR3 region has 15 residues. Germline V CDR1 and CDR2: SEHNR, FQNEAQ (reference sequence). CDR3 in amino acids: CASSTTSGLSYEQYF. CDR3 DNA sequence: TGTGCCAGCAGCACGACTAGCGGACTCTCCTACGAGCAGTACTTC.

The chain combines TRBV10-3 with TRBJ1-6; D not certain. The CDR3 length is 14 residues. Between the trimmed V and J ends, which lost 8 bases and 0 bases, there was a span of 8 bases. Germline loops: CDR1 ENHRY, CDR2 SYGVKD. The CDR3 nucleotides read TGTGCCATCGCTACGAGCTCCTATAATTCACCCCTCCACTTT. It specifies CAIATSSYNSPLHF.

V is TRBV2 and J is TRBJ1-2; D unclear. V dropped 2 bases and J dropped 4 bases, with 11 bases sitting between them. This CDR3 contains 14 residues. Germline V CDR1 and CDR2: SNHLY, FYNNEI. In nucleotides, the CDR3 is TGTGCCAGCAGTGAATCTCCATCCTCCTATGGCTACACCTTC. Encoded protein: CASSESPSSYGYTF.

This clonotype was recorded at least ten times. The gene calls are TRBV10-3 and TRBJ2-1; 13 bases are shared with TRBD2. The CDR3 extends over 15 amino acids. Germline trimming cut 8 bases from V and 6 bases from J; bases unmatched to any gene: 7. Looked up from germline, CDR1 is ENHRY and CDR2 is SYGVKD. The CDR3 region has the DNA TGTGCCATCCCCCTGACTAGCGGGAGGCCCAATGAGCAGTTCTTC. Translating gives CAIPLTSGRPNEQFF.